The 14 T cell receptor beta chains listed next were all sequenced from one sample in a study of Ad26.COV2.S vaccination and SARS-CoV-2 variants. TCRdb's copy holds only in-frame clones and misses some; the assay was immunoSEQ multiplex PCR. The sample includes under 600,000 clones, 80% to 90% seen only once; the top ten take approximately 1.7%. Treatment described: roughly 18 received Ad26.COV2.S at low or high dose, single or two shots; about five received placebo; per-sample allocation not given. Samples analyzed were those drawn on day 63 after the first vaccine or placebo injection. Here the sequenced sample was peripheral blood, taken in a trial of Ad26.COV2.S vaccine versus placebo. These receptors originate from a person aged 18 to 65 who received the Ad26.COV2.S COVID-19 vaccine or a placebo.

This clone showed up just a few times. V gene TRBV10-3 combines with J gene TRBJ2-7; D unresolved. The germline CDR1 and CDR2 sequences are ENHRY and SYGVKD. The CDR3 contains 13 residues. Trimming removed 2 bases from V and 4 bases from J, with 9 bases in between. Written as DNA, the CDR3 is TGTGCCATCAGTGAGACCGACCTATACGAGCAGTACTTC. This codes for CAISETDLYEQYF.

This clone appeared a few times. V usage is TRBV9 and J usage is TRBJ1-5, with D maybe TRBD1 (5 bases). CDR1 is SGDLS and CDR2 is YYNGEE in the germline V gene. With 0 bases removed from V and 7 bases from J, the gap between germline ends came to 14 bases. This CDR3 spans 15 amino acids. The CDR3 here is CASSVAPGSGQPQHF. CDR3 sequence (DNA): TGTGCCAGCAGCGTAGCCCCAGGGTCGGGGCAGCCCCAGCATTTT.

This clone was observed at least ten times. The DNA of the CDR3 is TGCGCCAGCAGCTTGGGGGGTAGCGGGTCATACGAGCAGTACTTC. This codes for CASSLGGSGSYEQYF. The V gene is TRBV5-1, the J gene TRBJ2-7; 7 bases line up with TRBD2. From germline, CDR1 is SGHRS and CDR2 YFSETQ. The CDR3 has 15 residues. V shed 0 bases, J shed 4 bases, and the junction held 7 bases outside the gene matches. Filled out from reference TRBV5-1 and TRBJ2-7, the complete variable domain reads KAGVTQTPRYLIKTRGQQVTLSCSPISGHRSVSWYQQTPGQGLQFLFEYFSETQRNKGNFPGRFSGRQFSNSRSEMNVSTLELGDSALYLCASSLGGSGSYEQYFGPGTRLTVT.

The chain recombines TRBV28 with TRBJ1-1, with 9 bases aligning to TRBD1. The junction had 12 bases not matched to a gene; V was cut back by 6 bases and J by 10 bases. Germline loops: CDR1 MDHEN, CDR2 SYDVKM. CDR3 length equals 14 residues. As DNA, the CDR3 is TGTGCCAGCAGCTGGGTCGACAGGGGGGGTCCAGCTTTCTTT. The encoded protein is CASSWVDRGGPAFF.

The V call is TRBV5-6, the J call TRBJ2-2, with D uncertain. In germline, CDR1 is SGHDT, CDR2 YYEEEE. The CDR3 has 14 amino acids. V was cut by 2 bases and J by 3 bases, with 8 bases left in between. DNA for the CDR3: TGTGCCAGCAGCTTAGGCAGCTACACCGGGGAGCTGTTTTTT. This translates into CASSLGSYTGELFF.

The rearrangement uses TRBV6-5 and TRBJ1-4; D perhaps matches TRBD1 (5 bases). Germline V lookup: CDR1 MNHEY, CDR2 SVGAGI. The CDR3 extends over 14 amino acids. The ends were cut back, 8 bases at V and 3 bases at J, with 13 bases in the middle. The CDR3 protein is CASGRAVPNEKLFF. Written as DNA, the CDR3 is TGTGCCAGCGGCAGGGCGGTCCCTAATGAAAAACTGTTTTTT.

This chain joins TRBV14 and TRBJ2-3, with unresolved D. CDR3 length equals 13 residues. Germline lookup yields CDR1 SGHDN and CDR2 FVKESK. V was pared by 0 bases and J by 8 bases, with 9 bases between. This CDR3 is CASSQDRIGTQYF. CDR3 coding DNA: TGTGCCAGCAGCCAAGACAGGATAGGTACGCAGTATTTT.

This chain links TRBV19 with TRBJ2-2; D not certain. Germline values: CDR1 LNHDA, CDR2 SQIVND (reference sequence). The CDR3 has 14 amino acids. V shed 3 bases and J shed 6 bases, with 11 bases lying between them. CDR3 in amino acids: CASSIRSAPGELFF. As DNA, the CDR3 is TGTGCCAGTAGTATTCGGTCCGCCCCCGGGGAGCTGTTTTTT.

The V gene is TRBV6-5, the J gene TRBJ1-3; a weak D match, TRBD1 (5 bases). The CDR3 totals 14 residues. Trimming took off 7 bases at V and 4 bases at J, with 14 bases between the two ends. Germline loops: CDR1 MNHEY, CDR2 SVGAGI. In DNA, the CDR3 is TGTGCCAGCAAGGGGACGACGGGGGGAAACACCATATATTTT. Translated, it gives CASKGTTGGNTIYF.

The V and J genes are TRBV9 and TRBJ1-1, with a tentative D call TRBD1 (5 bases). CDR1 and CDR2 (germline): SGDLS, YYNGEE. The CDR3 contains 14 residues. Trimming removed 6 bases from V and 1 base from J, with 13 bases in between. CDR3 in DNA: TGTGCCAGCACCTCCTCTGGACAGAACACTGAAGCTTTCTTT. It yields the protein CASTSSGQNTEAFF.

This clone occurred a few times. Within the sample, other DNA sequences also encode this same CDR3. The chain employs TRBV6-5 and TRBJ1-3; the D is unclear. Germline CDR1 MNHEY, CDR2 SVGAGI. The CDR3 length is 13 residues. The V end was cut by 2 bases, the J end by 0 bases, with 2 bases between. The CDR3 sequence: CASSYNSGNTIYF. CDR3 bases: TGTGCCAGCAGTTACAACTCTGGAAACACCATATATTTT.

This clone appeared once. This sequence joins TRBV27 and TRBJ2-3; D gene uncertain. The CDR3 length is 15 residues. CDR1 MNHEY and CDR2 SMNVEV come from the germline V gene (reference sequence). The V gene lost 2 bases and the J gene lost 0 bases, with 9 bases spanning the gap. CDR3 sequence (DNA): TGTGCCAGCAGTTTACTTGTCGGAAGCACAGATACGCAGTATTTT. Residues: CASSLLVGSTDTQYF.

This clone came up once. This chain connects TRBV29-1 to TRBJ1-2, with D tentatively TRBD1 (5 bases). The CDR3 has 12 amino acids. Between the trimmed V and J ends, which lost 3 bases and 8 bases, there was a span of 13 bases. Germline CDR1 reads SQVTM; CDR2 reads ANQGSEA. CDR3 in DNA: TGCAGCGTTGACAGGGATACGGTAGGCTACACCTTC. This sequence encodes CSVDRDTVGYTF. Complete variable domain (other parts from reference TRBV29-1 and TRBJ1-2): SAVISQKPSRDICQRGTSLTIQCQVDSQVTMMFWYRQQPGQSLTLIATANQGSEATYESGFVIDKFPISRPNLTFSTLTVSNMSPEDSSIYLCSVDRDTVGYTFGSGTRLTVV.

This clone has a handful of counts. V is TRBV9 and J is TRBJ2-1, with D possibly matching TRBD1 (5 bases). The CDR3 is 16 residues long. Per germline, CDR1 SGDLS and CDR2 YYNGEE. The V and J ends lost 3 bases and 4 bases respectively, with 17 bases between them. The CDR3 nucleotides read TGTGCCAGCAGCGACACCTGGGGCTCAGGATACAATGAGCAGTTCTTC. The encoded protein is CASSDTWGSGYNEQFF.